The clone carrying this TCR beta chain was recorded once. Its antigen is undetermined. The CDR3 sequence is 13 residues long. V lost 2 bases and J lost 7, with 9 bases in between. Looked up from germline, CDR1 is SGDLS and CDR2 is YYNGEE. TCRdb keeps only in-frame clones here, not all; method: immunoSEQ multiplex PCR. The sample has roughly 160,000 clones; roughly 94% are singletons. The sample belongs to a study of T cell responses to AZD1222 COVID-19 vaccine. Study-level results: CD4 TCRs linked to vaccination spanned spike, dominating at 160-218 and 743-854. Donors, mostly white British, included more females; clonal diversity was possibly underestimated.

The starting material was peripheral blood, obtained on day 0 of AZD1222 vaccination. The chain links TRBV9 to TRBJ1-4; no clear D. This sequence originates from an adult in good health. The CDR3: CASSVGNSEKLFF. The CDR3 nucleotides are TGTGCCAGCAGCGTTGGCAATAGTGAAAAACTGTTTTTT.